One and the same sample provided the 28 T cell receptor beta chains below, sequenced in a study of blood T cell repertoires in COVID-19 (dated by TCRdb to 2018 to 2021). The library was obtained by the immunoSEQ multiplex PCR assay. TCRdb's version of the immuneACCESS table is confined to in-frame rearrangements and falls short of the full clone set. An unresolved V gene accounts for under half of the shortfall where checked; the remainder is of unknown origin. The sample table holds around 190,000 clones, of which 65% to 85% were seen once. Approximately 3% of the sample rests with the top ten. Sequenced material: PBMCs or T cells enriched from blood (not recorded which). The receptor source for this set is a woman aged 25 to 39 who had recovered from COVID-19.

The gene calls are TRBV2 and TRBJ2-2, with TRBD1 identical over 12 bases. J gave up 6 bases and V 7 bases, and 3 bases lay outside the gene matches. The CDR3 sequence is 14 residues long. The V gene's germline CDR1 is SNHLY and CDR2 FYNNEI. The DNA of the CDR3 is TGTGCCAGCAAGGGACAGGGGGCCGCCGGGGAGCTGTTTTTT. Translation gives CASKGQGAAGELFF.

The chain recombines TRBV29-1 with TRBJ1-2, with D possibly matching TRBD1 (6 bases). The CDR3 covers 11 residues. Trimming took off 8 bases at V and 8 bases at J, with 15 bases between the two ends. In germline, CDR1 is SQVTM, CDR2 ANQGSEA. The CDR3 bases are TGCAGCATAACCAGGGGTAAGGGCTACACCTTC. It codes for CSITRGKGYTF.

The rearrangement joins TRBV7-2 to TRBJ1-2; D call uncertain. Germline V gene sequence: CDR1 SGHTA, CDR2 FQGNSA. Trimming took off 4 bases at V and 2 bases at J, with 11 bases between the two ends. The CDR3 loop spans 14 amino acids. The CDR3 sequence is CASSSPRGNYGYTF. The DNA of the CDR3 is TGTGCCAGCAGCTCCCCTAGAGGGAACTATGGCTACACCTTC. The full variable domain, its missing parts supplied by reference TRBV7-2 and TRBJ1-2, is GAGVSQSPSNKVTEKGKDVELRCDPISGHTALYWYRQSLGQGLEFLIYFQGNSAPDKSGLPSDRFSAERTGGSVSTLTIQRTQQEDSAVYLCASSSPRGNYGYTFGSGTRLTVV.

The chain uses TRBV11-2 and TRBJ1-2; TRBD1 might be the D (5 bases). The CDR3 runs 13 residues. V was clipped by 7 bases and J by 6 bases, with 15 bases between them. Germline values: CDR1 SGHAT, CDR2 FQNNGV. The CDR3 sequence is CASNPSGGDGYTF. The CDR3 region has the DNA TGTGCCAGCAACCCCTCGGGAGGGGATGGCTACACCTTC. Filled out from reference TRBV11-2 and TRBJ1-2, the complete variable domain reads EAGVAQSPRYKIIEKRQSVAFWCNPISGHATLYWYQQILGQGPKLLIQFQNNGVVDDSQLPKDRFSAERLKGVDSTLKIQPAKLEDSAVYLCASNPSGGDGYTFGSGTRLTVV.

This clone was observed a single time. Distinct nucleotide sequences in the sample also encode this CDR3. The V call is TRBV2, the J call TRBJ2-7, with 9 nucleotides matching TRBD1. Germline values: CDR1 SNHLY, CDR2 FYNNEI. This CDR3 has 13 amino acids. J was trimmed by 4 bases and V by 6 bases; bases with no gene match: 4. The CDR3 spells CASSLTGGYEQYF. The DNA for the CDR3 is TGTGCCAGCAGCTTGACAGGGGGATACGAGCAGTACTTC.

This clone showed up many times. This sequence joins TRBV11-2 and TRBJ2-5, with 8 positions matching TRBD2. V shed 5 bases, J shed 5 bases, and the junction held 7 bases outside the gene matches. CDR3 length: 14 amino acids. Germline CDR1 reads SGHAT; CDR2 reads FQNNGV. CDR3 in DNA: TGTGCCAGCAGCCCTTCGGGGGGGGGCGAGACCCAGTACTTC. Translation gives CASSPSGGGETQYF.

This clone occurred once. The chain recombines TRBV7-9 with TRBJ2-1; perhaps TRBD1 as D (5 bases). The V gene's germline CDR1 is SEHNR and CDR2 FQNEAQ (reference sequence). V was trimmed by 3 bases and J by 13 bases, leaving 22 bases between them. The CDR3 length is 15 residues. CDR3 coding DNA: TGTGCCAGCAGCTTGCTCGTTGACAGTGTACAAGGACAGTTCTTC. Encoded protein: CASSLLVDSVQGQFF.

Here the CDR3 reads CASSDETGGRQPQHF. DNA for the CDR3: TGTGCCAGCAGTGACGAAACAGGGGGCAGACAGCCCCAGCATTTT. The chain joins TRBV2 to TRBJ1-5, with 9 positions matching TRBD1. CDR1 and CDR2 from the germline V gene are SNHLY and FYNNEI. The CDR3 has 15 residues. Trimming at V came to 3 bases and at J to 7 bases, leaving 7 bases not matched to a gene. Full variable domain (remainder filled in from reference TRBV2 and TRBJ1-5): EPEVTQTPSHQVTQMGQEVILRCVPISNHLYFYWYRQILGQKVEFLVSFYNNEISEKSEIFDDQFSVERPDGSNFTLKIRSTKLEDSAMYFCASSDETGGRQPQHFGDGTRLSIL.

The chain recombines TRBV7-3 with TRBJ2-5, with 14 nucleotides matching TRBD2. Germline V gene lookup returns CDR1 SGHTA and CDR2 FQGTGA. V trimming: 5 bases; J trimming: 4 bases; junction bases outside the gene matches: 6. There are 16 residues in the CDR3. The chain's CDR3 is CASSRGLAGVTETQYF. CDR3 bases: TGTGCCAGCAGCCGGGGACTAGCGGGAGTAACAGAGACCCAGTACTTC.

CDR3 coding DNA: TGTGCCAGCAGCTCGGGCCGGGACTACACCGGGGAGCTGTTTTTT. Translation: CASSSGRDYTGELFF. V and J are TRBV7-2 and TRBJ2-2, with D possibly TRBD2 on 6 matching bases. The CDR3 has 15 residues. Germline-derived CDR1 and CDR2 are SGHTA and FQGNSA. The V gene lost 4 bases and the J gene lost 3 bases, with 12 bases spanning the gap.

The chain couples TRBV6-5 to TRBJ1-5; D ambiguous. This CDR3 has 13 residues. CDR1 is MNHEY and CDR2 is SVGAGI in the germline V gene. Trimming cost V 7 bases and J 4 bases, with 11 bases left between them. The CDR3 is CASISRGNQPQHF. The CDR3, as DNA: TGTGCCAGCATCTCAAGAGGTAATCAGCCCCAGCATTTT.

The J gene is TRBJ1-5, the V gene TRBV7-8; D is uncertain. From germline, CDR1 is SGHVS and CDR2 FQNEAQ. Trimming took 5 bases from V and 5 from J, leaving 16 bases between them. This CDR3 is 15 amino acids long. The CDR3 region has the DNA TGTGCCAGCAGCCAGAGAGAGGATCCAGATCAGCCCCAGCATTTT. It yields the protein CASSQREDPDQPQHF.

This chain connects TRBV7-2 to TRBJ2-3; 8 nucleotides match TRBD1. CDR3 size: 19 residues. J gave up 5 bases and V 2 bases, and 18 bases lay outside the gene matches. CDR1 is SGHTA and CDR2 is FQGNSA in the germline V gene. DNA of the CDR3: TGTGCCAGCAGCTTACACAATCTTCCGGGACAGGTAACCCGAGATACGCAGTATTTT. This encodes CASSLHNLPGQVTRDTQYF.

This clone was seen once. J is TRBJ2-7 and V is TRBV18; 8 bases align to TRBD1. V was clipped by 4 bases and J by 2 bases; unmatched bases: 4. Germline lookup yields CDR1 KGHSH and CDR2 LQKENI. The length of the CDR3 is 14 residues. CDR3 loop: CASSRRDRTYEQYF. The CDR3 region has the DNA TGTGCCAGCTCACGACGGGACAGGACCTACGAGCAGTACTTC.

In DNA, the CDR3 is TGTGCCAGCAGCGCCCAGACAGGCCGGAATTCACCCCTCCACTTT. This translates into CASSAQTGRNSPLHF. The chain joins TRBV7-9 to TRBJ1-6; maybe TRBD1 (6 bases). Germline CDR1 and CDR2: SEHNR and FQNEAQ (reference sequence). Trimming shortened V by 5 bases and J by 7 bases, and 15 bases separated the two germline ends. The CDR3 sequence is 15 residues long.

The chain carries TRBV5-1 and TRBJ1-2, with D perhaps matching TRBD1 (5 bases). The CDR3 runs 12 residues. Germline V lookup: CDR1 SGHRS, CDR2 YFSETQ. Deletions cut 4 bases from V and 8 bases from J, with 12 bases between. This CDR3 reads CASSHTGSGYTF. The CDR3 bases are TGCGCCAGCAGCCACACAGGTAGCGGCTACACCTTC.

The chain has TRBV5-8 and TRBJ1-2, with D unresolved. The germline V gene encodes CDR1 SGHTS and CDR2 YDEGEE. The CDR3 length is 13 residues. With 3 bases removed from V and 4 bases from J, the gap between germline ends came to 10 bases. The CDR3 here is CASSYGMTYGYTF. The DNA of the CDR3 is TGTGCCAGCAGCTACGGGATGACCTATGGCTACACCTTC.

The chain's CDR3 is CASSPPDRIRGQPQHF. CDR3 sequence (DNA): TGTGCCAGCAGTCCACCGGACAGGATCCGAGGTCAGCCCCAGCATTTT. J is TRBJ1-5 and V is TRBV28; 7 bases map to TRBD1. The CDR3 spans 16 residues. Germline CDR1 reads MDHEN; CDR2 reads SYDVKM. Trimming took 5 bases from V and 6 from J; bases not matched to a gene: 13. The whole variable domain, filled in from reference TRBV28 and TRBJ1-5, reads DVKVTQSSRYLVKRTGEKVFLECVQDMDHENMFWYRQDPGLGLRLIYFSYDVKMKEKGDIPEGYSVSREKKERFSLILESASTNQTSMYLCASSPPDRIRGQPQHFGDGTRLSIL.

This clone has only a few counts. V is TRBV6-2 or TRBV6-3 and J is TRBJ2-5, with TRBD1 matching over 9 bases. Germline V gene lookup returns CDR1 MNHEY and CDR2 SVGEGT. CDR3 length: 16 amino acids. V lost 3 bases to trimming and J lost 5 bases; unmatched junction nucleotides: 10. In nucleotides, the CDR3 is TGTGCCAGCAGTTATGCCGGGACAGGGTCTGGGGAGACCCAGTACTTC. Residues: CASSYAGTGSGETQYF.

The genes are TRBV3-1 (or the pseudogene TRBV3-2) and TRBJ1-4; D remains ambiguous. The V gene lost 1 base and the J gene lost 11 bases, with 14 bases spanning the gap. In germline, CDR1 is LGHDT, CDR2 YNNKEL (reference sequence). The CDR3 consists of 14 residues. CDR3 nucleotide sequence: TGTGCCAGCAGCCAAGGGCGTACCTTGGGCAAACTGTTTTTT. As protein: CASSQGRTLGKLFF.

This clone was counted between two and nine times. The gene calls are TRBV2 and TRBJ2-7, with D possibly being TRBD1 (6 bases). V lost 7 bases to trimming and J lost 0 bases, with 22 bases between them. The CDR3 loop spans 17 amino acids. CDR1 SNHLY and CDR2 FYNNEI come from the germline V gene. The CDR3 nucleotides are TGTGCCAGCAACCCATTACAGACCGGGACAACCTCCTACGAGCAGTACGTC. Translation gives CASNPLQTGTTSYEQYV.

This clone was observed a few times. The chain employs TRBV7-3 and TRBJ2-5, with 7 bases that match TRBD1. V lost 1 base to trimming and J lost 5 bases; unmatched junction nucleotides: 10. The germline V gene encodes CDR1 SGHTA and CDR2 FQGTGA. There are 16 residues in the CDR3. CDR3 sequence: CASSLRGGQDGETQYF. CDR3 in DNA: TGTGCCAGCAGCTTAAGGGGTGGACAGGATGGGGAGACCCAGTACTTC.

This chain joins TRBV2 and TRBJ2-7; weak D call: TRBD1 (6 bases). There are 13 residues in the CDR3. Germline-derived CDR1 and CDR2 are SNHLY and FYNNEI. The V and J ends lost 2 bases and 2 bases respectively, with 7 bases between them. The CDR3 protein is CASSERDTYEQYV. As DNA, the CDR3 is TGTGCCAGCAGTGAACGGGACACCTACGAGCAGTACGTC.

In this sample, this clone turned up a few times. V usage is TRBV2 and J usage is TRBJ2-5; 9 bases map to TRBD2. From germline, CDR1 is SNHLY and CDR2 FYNNEI. The CDR3 spans 15 residues. Unmatched junction bases numbered 5, after V lost 5 bases and J lost 1 base. CDR3 region: CASSSTSGPQETQYF. In DNA form, the CDR3 reads TGTGCCAGCAGTTCGACTAGCGGTCCCCAAGAGACCCAGTACTTC. The variable domain in full, completed from reference TRBV2 and TRBJ2-5, reads EPEVTQTPSHQVTQMGQEVILRCVPISNHLYFYWYRQILGQKVEFLVSFYNNEISEKSEIFDDQFSVERPDGSNFTLKIRSTKLEDSAMYFCASSSTSGPQETQYFGPGTRLLVL.

The chain couples TRBV28 to TRBJ1-4; 7 positions agree with TRBD1. V lost 5 bases and J lost 0; bases outside the gene matches: 3. The CDR3 covers 15 residues. From germline, CDR1 is MDHEN and CDR2 SYDVKM. CDR3 protein: CASSTGTATNEKLFF. Written as DNA, the CDR3 is TGTGCCAGCAGTACTGGGACAGCAACTAATGAAAAACTGTTTTTT.

The V call is TRBV9, the J call TRBJ2-1; D is possibly TRBD2 (6 bases). Trimming cost V 2 bases and J 8 bases, with 11 bases left between them. CDR1 is SGDLS and CDR2 is YYNGEE in the germline V gene. The CDR3 consists of 13 residues. DNA for the CDR3: TGTGCCAGCAGCGTGGCGGGAATGGATGAGCAGTTCTTC. It yields the protein CASSVAGMDEQFF.

The chain joins TRBV11-2 to TRBJ1-2; 8 bases align to TRBD1. Germline V gives CDR1 SGHAT, CDR2 FQNNGV. The CDR3 totals 13 residues. Trimming at V came to 5 bases and at J to 8 bases, leaving 7 bases not matched to a gene. Here the CDR3 reads CASSPQGAGGYTF. The DNA of the CDR3 is TGTGCCAGCAGCCCTCAGGGGGCGGGCGGCTACACCTTC.

The chain links TRBV5-1 to TRBJ2-3; 10 positions match TRBD2. This CDR3 spans 17 amino acids. J was trimmed by 0 bases and V by 4 bases; bases with no gene match: 8. Germline V gene lookup returns CDR1 SGHRS and CDR2 YFSETQ. The CDR3 DNA follows: TGCGCCAGCAGCGCCTCCCCGGGACTAGCGAGCACAGATACGCAGTATTTT. This encodes CASSASPGLASTDTQYF.